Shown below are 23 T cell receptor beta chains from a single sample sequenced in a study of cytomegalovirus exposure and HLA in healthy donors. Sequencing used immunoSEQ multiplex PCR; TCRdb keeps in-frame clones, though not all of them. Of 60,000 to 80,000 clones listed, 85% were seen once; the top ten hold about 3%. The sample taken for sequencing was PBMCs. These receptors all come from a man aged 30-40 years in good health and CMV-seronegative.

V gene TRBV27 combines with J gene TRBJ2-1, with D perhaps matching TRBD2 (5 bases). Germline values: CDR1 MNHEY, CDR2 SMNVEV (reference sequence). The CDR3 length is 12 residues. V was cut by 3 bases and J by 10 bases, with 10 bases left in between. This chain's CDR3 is CASSFPKREQFF. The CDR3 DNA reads TGTGCCAGCAGTTTCCCCAAGCGGGAGCAGTTCTTC.

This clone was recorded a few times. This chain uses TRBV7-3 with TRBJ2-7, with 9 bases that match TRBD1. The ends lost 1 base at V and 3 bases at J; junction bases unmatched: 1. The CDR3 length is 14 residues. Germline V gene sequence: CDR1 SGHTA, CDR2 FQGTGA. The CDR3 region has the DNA TGTGCCAGCAGCTTAAGGGGACAGGGCTACGAGCAGTACTTC. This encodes CASSLRGQGYEQYF.

CDR3 coding DNA: TGTGCCAGCAGTCGACTTGGGGCCTCTGGAAACACCATATATTTT. Its translation is CASSRLGASGNTIYF. The chain combines TRBV11-2 with TRBJ1-3, with D perhaps matching TRBD1 (5 bases). CDR1 and CDR2 from the germline V gene are SGHAT and FQNNGV. This CDR3 has 15 amino acids. V dropped 6 bases and J dropped 0 bases, with 12 bases sitting between them. The entire variable domain, with the rest obtained from reference TRBV11-2 and TRBJ1-3, is as follows: EAGVAQSPRYKIIEKRQSVAFWCNPISGHATLYWYQQILGQGPKLLIQFQNNGVVDDSQLPKDRFSAERLKGVDSTLKIQPAKLEDSAVYLCASSRLGASGNTIYFGEGSWLTVV.

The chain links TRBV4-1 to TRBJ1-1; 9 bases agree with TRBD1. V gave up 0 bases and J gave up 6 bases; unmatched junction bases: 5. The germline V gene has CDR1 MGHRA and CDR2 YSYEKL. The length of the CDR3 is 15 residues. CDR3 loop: CASSQEGTGRPEAFF. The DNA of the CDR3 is TGCGCCAGCAGCCAAGAAGGGACAGGGCGGCCTGAAGCTTTCTTT.

CDR3 sequence: CASSITGVNEKLFF. In nucleotides, the CDR3 is TGTGCCAGCAGCATCACAGGGGTGAATGAAAAACTGTTTTTT. The chain has TRBV5-4 and TRBJ1-4; 7 bases fit TRBD1. Per germline, CDR1 SGHNT and CDR2 YYREEE (reference sequence). The CDR3 is 14 residues long. Trimming at V came to 4 bases and at J to 5 bases, leaving 5 bases not matched to a gene.

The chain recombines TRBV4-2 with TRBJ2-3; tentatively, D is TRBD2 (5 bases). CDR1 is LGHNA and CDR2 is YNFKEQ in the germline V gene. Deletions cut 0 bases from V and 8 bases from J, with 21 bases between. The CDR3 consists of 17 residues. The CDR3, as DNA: TGTGCCAGCAGCCAAGATGCGTATTCCGGGGAACTGGGTACGCAGTATTTT. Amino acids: CASSQDAYSGELGTQYF.

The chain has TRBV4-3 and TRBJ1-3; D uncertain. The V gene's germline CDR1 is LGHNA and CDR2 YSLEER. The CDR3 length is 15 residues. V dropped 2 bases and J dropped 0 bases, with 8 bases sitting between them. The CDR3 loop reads CASSQRESSGNTIYF. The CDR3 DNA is TGCGCCAGCAGCCAAAGGGAGAGCTCTGGAAACACCATATATTTT.

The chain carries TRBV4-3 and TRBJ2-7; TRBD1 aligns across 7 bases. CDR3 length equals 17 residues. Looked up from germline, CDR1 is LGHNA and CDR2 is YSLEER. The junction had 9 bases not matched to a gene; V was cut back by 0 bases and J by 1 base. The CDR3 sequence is CASSQETTGVTSYEQYF. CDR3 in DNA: TGCGCCAGCAGCCAAGAAACTACAGGGGTGACATCCTACGAGCAGTACTTC.

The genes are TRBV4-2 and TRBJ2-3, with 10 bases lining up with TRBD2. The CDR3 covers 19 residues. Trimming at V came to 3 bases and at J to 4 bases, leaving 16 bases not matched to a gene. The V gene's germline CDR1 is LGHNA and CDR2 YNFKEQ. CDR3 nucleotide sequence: TGTGCCAGCAGCCAGTCCCCGTCCGGAAGCGGGGGGGCCGCAGATACGCAGTATTTT. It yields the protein CASSQSPSGSGGAADTQYF.

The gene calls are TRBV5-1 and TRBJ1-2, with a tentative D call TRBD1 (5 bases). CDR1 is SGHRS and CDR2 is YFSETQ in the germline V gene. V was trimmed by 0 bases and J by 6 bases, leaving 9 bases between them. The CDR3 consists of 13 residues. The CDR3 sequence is CASSLGQGHGYTF. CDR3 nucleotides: TGCGCCAGCAGCTTGGGGCAGGGCCATGGCTACACCTTC.

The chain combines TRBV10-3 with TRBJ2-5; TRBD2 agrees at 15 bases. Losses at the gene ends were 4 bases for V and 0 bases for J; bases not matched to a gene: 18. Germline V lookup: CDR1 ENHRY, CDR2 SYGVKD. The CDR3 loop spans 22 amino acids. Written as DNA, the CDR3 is TGTGCCATCAGTGCCCCGGCGACCGGGACTAGCGGGGGGAATTGGTACCAAGAGACCCAGTACTTC. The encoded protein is CAISAPATGTSGGNWYQETQYF.

CDR3 in amino acids: CASSLRTSGLNTGELFF. CDR3 DNA sequence: TGTGCCAGCAGCCTTAGGACTAGCGGGTTAAACACCGGGGAGCTGTTTTTT. The chain carries TRBV7-2 and TRBJ2-2, with 11 bases lining up with TRBD2. Trimming removed 5 bases from V and 2 bases from J; junction bases left unmatched: 7. This CDR3 has 17 residues. CDR1 and CDR2 from the germline V gene are SGHTA and FQGNSA. Variable domain in full (rest from reference TRBV7-2 and TRBJ2-2): GAGVSQSPSNKVTEKGKDVELRCDPISGHTALYWYRQSLGQGLEFLIYFQGNSAPDKSGLPSDRFSAERTGGSVSTLTIQRTQQEDSAVYLCASSLRTSGLNTGELFFGEGSRLTVL.

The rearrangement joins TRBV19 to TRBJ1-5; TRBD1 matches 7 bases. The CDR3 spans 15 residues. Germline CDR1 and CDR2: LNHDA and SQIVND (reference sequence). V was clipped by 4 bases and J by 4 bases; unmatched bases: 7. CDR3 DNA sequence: TGTGCCAGTAGTACCCTGGGACAGCTTAATCAGCCCCAGCATTTT. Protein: CASSTLGQLNQPQHF. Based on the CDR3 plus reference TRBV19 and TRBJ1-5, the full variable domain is DGGITQSPKYLFRKEGQNVTLSCEQNLNHDAMYWYRQDPGQGLRLIYYSQIVNDFQKGDIAEGYSVSREKKESFPLTVTSAQKNPTAFYLCASSTLGQLNQPQHFGDGTRLSIL.

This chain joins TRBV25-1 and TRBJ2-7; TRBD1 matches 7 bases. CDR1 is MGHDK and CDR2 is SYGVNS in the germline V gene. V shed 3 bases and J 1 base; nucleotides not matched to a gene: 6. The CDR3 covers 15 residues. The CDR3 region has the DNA TGTGCCAGCAGTGATTGGACAGGTACATCCTACGAGCAGTACGTC. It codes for CASSDWTGTSYEQYV.

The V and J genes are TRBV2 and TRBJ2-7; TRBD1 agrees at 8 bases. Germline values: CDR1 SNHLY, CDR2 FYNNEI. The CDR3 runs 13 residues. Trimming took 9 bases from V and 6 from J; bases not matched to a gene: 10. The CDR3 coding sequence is TGTGCCAGTCAGCCCTGGACAGGGTCCGAGCAGTACTTC. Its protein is CASQPWTGSEQYF.

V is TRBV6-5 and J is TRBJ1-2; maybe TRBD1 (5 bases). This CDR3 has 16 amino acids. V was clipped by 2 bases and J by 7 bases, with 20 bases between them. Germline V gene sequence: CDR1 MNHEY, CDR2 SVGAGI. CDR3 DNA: TGTGCCAGCAGTTACGGGGGACTCGGACCGGGAGGTGGCTACACCTTC. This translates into CASSYGGLGPGGGYTF.

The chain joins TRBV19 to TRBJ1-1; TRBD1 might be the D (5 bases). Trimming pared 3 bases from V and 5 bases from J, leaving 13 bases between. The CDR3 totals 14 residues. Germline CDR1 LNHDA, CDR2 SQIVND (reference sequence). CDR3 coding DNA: TGTGCCAGTAGTATTTTGGGGCGGGGGACTGAAGCTTTCTTT. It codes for CASSILGRGTEAFF.

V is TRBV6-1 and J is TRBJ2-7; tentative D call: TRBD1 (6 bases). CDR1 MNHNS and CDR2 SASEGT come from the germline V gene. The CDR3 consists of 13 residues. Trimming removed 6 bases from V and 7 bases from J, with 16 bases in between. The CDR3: CASSVLDSVEQYV. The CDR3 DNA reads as TGTGCCAGCAGCGTGTTGGACAGTGTGGAGCAGTACGTC.

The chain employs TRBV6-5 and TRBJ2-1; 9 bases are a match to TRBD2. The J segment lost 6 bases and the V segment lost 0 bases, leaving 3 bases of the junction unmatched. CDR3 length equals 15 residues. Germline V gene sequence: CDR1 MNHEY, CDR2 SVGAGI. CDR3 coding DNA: TGTGCCAGCAGTTACTCGCAGCGGGAGGCCAATGAGCAGTTCTTC. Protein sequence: CASSYSQREANEQFF.

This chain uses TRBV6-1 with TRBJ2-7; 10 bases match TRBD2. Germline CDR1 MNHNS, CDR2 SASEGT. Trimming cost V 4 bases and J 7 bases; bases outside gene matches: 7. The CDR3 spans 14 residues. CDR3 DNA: TGTGCCAGCAGTGTAGGAGCGGGAGGGCCTGAGCAGTACGTC. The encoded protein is CASSVGAGGPEQYV.

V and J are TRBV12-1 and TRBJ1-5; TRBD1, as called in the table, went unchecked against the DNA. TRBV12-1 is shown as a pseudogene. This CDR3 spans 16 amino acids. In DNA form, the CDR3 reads TGTGCCAGCAGCTTTGGGGCGATTGTCAGCAATCAGCCCCAACATTTT. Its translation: CASSFGAIVSNQPQHF.

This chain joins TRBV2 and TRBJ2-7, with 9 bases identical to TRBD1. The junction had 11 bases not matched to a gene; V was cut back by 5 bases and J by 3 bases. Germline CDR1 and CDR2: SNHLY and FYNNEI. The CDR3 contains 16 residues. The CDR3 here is CASSSTGGGTHYEQYV. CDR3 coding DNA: TGTGCCAGCAGTTCCACAGGGGGCGGGACCCACTACGAGCAGTACGTC.

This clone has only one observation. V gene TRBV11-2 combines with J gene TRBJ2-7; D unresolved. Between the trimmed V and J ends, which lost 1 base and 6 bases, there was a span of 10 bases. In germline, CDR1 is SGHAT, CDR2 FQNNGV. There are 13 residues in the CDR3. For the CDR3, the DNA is TGTGCCAGCAGCTTAGTCTACGTGCCCGAGCAGTACTTC. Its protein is CASSLVYVPEQYF.